This T cell receptor beta chain was identified during a study of T cells after yellow fever vaccination. TCRdb re-called the 5' RACE reads through MiXCR, storing one row per CDR3 protein. The sample records over 65,000 distinct CDR3 sequences, about an eighth being singletons. Findings and limits, study-wide: Clonotypes appearing in both CD4 and CD8 compartments existed, and their share was small. Reappearance after the booster was seen for most primary-vaccination clones, at 95% to 98% CD4 and less than 90% CD8.

The V and J ends lost 4 bases and 4 bases respectively, with 14 bases between them. The CDR3 has 15 amino acids. Per the germline V gene, CDR1 is KGHSH and CDR2 is LQKENI. The chain is built from TRBV18 and TRBJ1-5; D gene ambiguous. The source of this sequence is a man younger than 30 who received the YFV17D yellow fever vaccine. The material sequenced was CD8+ T cells not binding an NS4B(214-222) dextramer, sorted from PBMCs, taken 20 to 25 days after the first yellow fever vaccination. The CDR3 DNA reads as TGTGCCAGCTCACAGGGCGGGGAAGGGAATCAGCCCCAGCATTTT. This codes for CASSQGGEGNQPQHF.